This record concerns one T cell receptor beta chain sequence. Its specificity is not known. This record comes from a study of cytomegalovirus exposure and HLA in healthy donors. General observations from the study: Upon later analysis, TCR association rates were observed to vary by HLA locus, being highest for DRB1 and lowest for HLA-C. Most TCR sequences proved rare, with some public TCRs found in many donors. It was likely that a cluster of highly shared sequence variants was a sequencing artifact.

The PCR contained 60 Vbeta and 13 Jbeta primers. Clones were sequenced by immunoSEQ multiplex PCR, and TCRdb holds only the in-frame ones, with some missing. The sample data list approximately 130,000 clones. The sequence derives from a woman aged 60-70 years in good health and CMV-seronegative. The sample was PBMCs.

Here the CDR3 DNA reads TGTGCCAGTAGGGAGATCTCTCAACAGGCGTACTATGAAGCTTTCTTT. Its translation: CASREISQQAYYEAFF. The J gene is TRBJ1-1, the V gene TRBV19, with D possibly matching TRBD1 (5 bases). Trimming shortened V by 6 bases and J by 7 bases, and 24 bases separated the two germline ends. The CDR3 has 16 residues. CDR1 and CDR2 (germline): LNHDA, SQIVND (reference sequence).